These 9 T cell receptor beta chains were sequenced from one sample in a study of blood T cell repertoires in COVID-19. Sequencing used immunoSEQ multiplex PCR; TCRdb keeps in-frame clones, though not all of them. Here the sample spans more than 250,000 clones, about 85% being singletons. Sequenced sample: PBMCs or T cells enriched from blood (not recorded which). These receptors came from a woman in her thirties who had recovered from COVID-19.

The chain recombines TRBV4-3 with TRBJ1-4, with 11 positions matching TRBD1. V lost 2 bases, J lost 6 bases, and 5 bases stayed unmatched. Looked up from germline, CDR1 is LGHNA and CDR2 is YSLEER. CDR3 length: 16 amino acids. The CDR3 coding sequence is TGCGCCAGCAGCCAACACCCGGGACAGGGGGATGAAAAACTGTTTTTT. Its protein is CASSQHPGQGDEKLFF.

The rearrangement links TRBV11-2 to TRBJ2-3; TRBD2 matches at 9 bases. From germline, CDR1 is SGHAT and CDR2 FQNNGV. The CDR3 runs to 18 residues. Losses at the gene ends were 1 base for V and 0 bases for J; bases not matched to a gene: 8. CDR3: CASSLVGSGGPSTDTQYF. CDR3 nucleotide sequence: TGTGCCAGCAGCTTAGTTGGTAGCGGGGGCCCTAGCACAGATACGCAGTATTTT. The complete variable domain, with remaining parts taken from reference TRBV11-2 and TRBJ2-3, reads EAGVAQSPRYKIIEKRQSVAFWCNPISGHATLYWYQQILGQGPKLLIQFQNNGVVDDSQLPKDRFSAERLKGVDSTLKIQPAKLEDSAVYLCASSLVGSGGPSTDTQYFGPGTRLTVL.

The CDR3 DNA sequence: TGTGCCAGCAGCCCACGCCCGGGACTGGGTAACACAGATACGCAGTATTTT. Translation gives CASSPRPGLGNTDTQYF. The chain links TRBV7-6 to TRBJ2-3, with a possible D match to TRBD2 (6 bases). The CDR3 length is 17 residues. Germline V gene data show CDR1 as SGHVS and CDR2 as FNYEAQ. V gave up 5 bases and J gave up 2 bases, with 20 bases separating them.

The CDR3 coding sequence is TGTGCCAGCAGCCCGGGACAGGGACTCTACAATGAGCAGTTCTTC. This encodes CASSPGQGLYNEQFF. The chain employs TRBV5-6 and TRBJ2-1, with 9 bases lining up with TRBD1. J was trimmed by 3 bases and V by 4 bases; bases with no gene match: 5. CDR3 size: 15 residues. Germline assignment: CDR1 SGHDT and CDR2 YYEEEE.

The chain combines TRBV3-1 (or the pseudogene TRBV3-2) with TRBJ1-1; 11 bases line up with TRBD1. The germline V gene encodes CDR1 LGHDT and CDR2 YNNKEL (reference sequence). The CDR3 sequence is 16 residues long. The J segment lost 0 bases and the V segment lost 4 bases, leaving 4 bases of the junction unmatched. The CDR3 nucleotides read TGTGCCAGCAGCCGGACAGGGGGCTTGGTGAACACTGAAGCTTTCTTT. Amino acid sequence: CASSRTGGLVNTEAFF.

This chain links TRBV5-5 with TRBJ2-3; a possible D gene is TRBD1 (6 bases). Looked up from germline, CDR1 is SGHKS and CDR2 is YYEKEE (reference sequence). The CDR3 runs to 16 residues. The V gene lost 1 base and the J gene lost 2 bases, with 14 bases spanning the gap. The CDR3 nucleotides read TGTGCCAGCAGCTTGTACAGGGTGGGGACCACAGATACGCAGTATTTT. Translated: CASSLYRVGTTDTQYF.

The rearrangement joins TRBV9 to TRBJ1-1, with 7 bases lining up with TRBD1. After removal of 3 bases from V and 5 bases from J, the junction contained 7 bases not matched to a gene. The CDR3 sequence is 14 residues long. Germline assignment: CDR1 SGDLS and CDR2 YYNGEE. The CDR3: CASSAYRGGTEAFF. The CDR3 DNA follows: TGTGCCAGCAGCGCGTACAGGGGTGGGACTGAAGCTTTCTTT.

The chain joins TRBV29-1 to TRBJ1-2; D is unresolved. V shed 6 bases and J shed 2 bases, with 10 bases lying between them. This CDR3 spans 12 amino acids. Germline V CDR1 and CDR2: SQVTM, ANQGSEA. CDR3 residues: CSVGYTNYGYTF. DNA of the CDR3: TGCAGCGTGGGCTACACCAACTATGGCTACACCTTC. Full variable domain (missing parts from reference TRBV29-1 and TRBJ1-2): SAVISQKPSRDICQRGTSLTIQCQVDSQVTMMFWYRQQPGQSLTLIATANQGSEATYESGFVIDKFPISRPNLTFSTLTVSNMSPEDSSIYLCSVGYTNYGYTFGSGTRLTVV.

The V and J genes are TRBV30 and TRBJ1-1; 7 bases are a match to TRBD1. This CDR3 has 13 amino acids. Germline trimming cut 5 bases from V and 10 bases from J; bases unmatched to any gene: 13. Looked up from germline, CDR1 is GTSNPN and CDR2 is SVGIG (reference sequence). The CDR3 DNA is TGTGCCTGGGCGAAGGGGGCCTCACAGTCAGCTTTCTTT. Amino acid sequence: CAWAKGASQSAFF.